The rows below give T cell receptor beta chains drawn from one sample of a study of blood T cells in healthy people across ages. TCRdb passed the 5' RACE reads through MiXCR, listing each CDR3 protein once. The sample holds about 1,500,000 distinct CDR3 sequences; approximately 42% are singletons and the top ten take 7.9%. The sequenced sample was blood. The receptors stem from a woman between 18 and 29 years old in good health. The CDR3 runs from the conserved cysteine through the conserved F or W. A D gene is named only where the DNA matches it firmly. Not all rows give a size; the values are once, few, many and, for expanded clones, a class.

d_call: TRBD2
clone_size: many
j_call: TRBJ2-3
v_call: TRBV7-3
cdr3_nt: TGCGCCAGCAGTCTACTAGCGGGATCCACAGATACGCAGTATTTT
cdr3_aa: CASSLLAGSTDTQYF

d_call: NA
clone_size: NA
j_call: TRBJ2-5
v_call: TRBV6-1
cdr3_nt: TGTGCCAGCAGTGATTGGGAGCGAAAGGAAGAGACCCAGTACTTC
cdr3_aa: CASSDWERKEETQYF

d_call: NA
clone_size: NA
j_call: TRBJ2-1
v_call: TRBV5-1
cdr3_nt: TGCGCCAGCCATGGACCTTATCAGTTCTTC
cdr3_aa: CASHGPYQFF

d_call: TRBD1
clone_size: few
j_call: TRBJ1-1
v_call: TRBV9
cdr3_nt: TGTGCCAGCAGCGAGGGACCAGACAGACAGGGGGGGGTCACTGAAGCTTTCTTT
cdr3_aa: CASSEGPDRQGGVTEAFF

d_call: TRBD2
clone_size: NA
j_call: TRBJ2-3
v_call: TRBV4-2
cdr3_nt: TGTGCCAGCAGCCAAGATGGTATACGCGGTAGCGGGACGGTACCAGATACGCAGTATTTT
cdr3_aa: CASSQDGIRGSGTVPDTQYF

d_call: NA
clone_size: NA
j_call: TRBJ1-6
v_call: TRBV9
cdr3_nt: TGTGCCAGCAGCGTAATGGAGAGCTCCTATAATTCACCCCTCCACTTT
cdr3_aa: CASSVMESSYNSPLHF

d_call: NA
clone_size: NA
j_call: TRBJ2-1
v_call: TRBV20-1
cdr3_nt: TGCAGTGCACTAACGGGCGATGATTACAATGAGCAGTTCTTC
cdr3_aa: CSALTGDDYNEQFF

d_call: TRBD1
clone_size: NA
j_call: TRBJ2-1
v_call: TRBV20-1
cdr3_nt: TGCAGTGCTAGAGCCTTCGGGACAGGGGACAACAATGAGCAGTTCTTC
cdr3_aa: CSARAFGTGDNNEQFF

d_call: NA
clone_size: few
j_call: TRBJ1-4
v_call: TRBV11-2
cdr3_nt: TGTGCCAGCAGCTTAGCTGGCGTGGCTCTTGATGAAAAACTGTTTTTT
cdr3_aa: CASSLAGVALDEKLFF

d_call: NA
clone_size: NA
j_call: TRBJ2-3
v_call: TRBV5-1
cdr3_nt: TGCGCCAGCAGCTTGTTTCAGTGGGATCCGCAGTATTTT
cdr3_aa: CASSLFQWDPQYF

d_call: NA
clone_size: NA
j_call: TRBJ1-5
v_call: TRBV27
cdr3_nt: TGTGCCGGCGGGAGGACTAATCAGCCCCAGCATTTT
cdr3_aa: CAGGRTNQPQHF

d_call: NA
clone_size: NA
j_call: TRBJ2-5
v_call: TRBV20-1
cdr3_nt: TGCAGTGCCCGGATTGGGGCCAAGCTCGCGGCCCAGTACTTC
cdr3_aa: CSARIGAKLAAQYF

d_call: NA
clone_size: NA
j_call: TRBJ2-1
v_call: TRBV18
cdr3_nt: TGTGCCAGCTCACCATTTACTCTCTCCTACAATGAGCAGTTCTTC
cdr3_aa: CASSPFTLSYNEQFF

d_call: TRBD2
clone_size: NA
j_call: TRBJ2-7
v_call: TRBV7-9
cdr3_nt: TGTGCCAGCAGGACGACTCTAGCGGGAGTCTACGAGCAGTACTTC
cdr3_aa: CASRTTLAGVYEQYF

d_call: NA
clone_size: few
j_call: TRBJ1-2
v_call: TRBV7-2
cdr3_nt: TGTGCCAGCAGCGCGTTCCGGGCTGACAGAGGCTACACCTTC
cdr3_aa: CASSAFRADRGYTF

d_call: TRBD1
clone_size: few
j_call: TRBJ1-1
v_call: TRBV27
cdr3_nt: TGTGCCAGCAGTTTAGGACAGGGGACGCTGAACACTGAAGCTTTCTTT
cdr3_aa: CASSLGQGTLNTEAFF

d_call: NA
clone_size: NA
j_call: TRBJ2-3
v_call: TRBV29-1
cdr3_nt: TGCAGCGTTGTCGAACGTGCGGGGGCGCGTTTACCGGGCACAGATACGCAGTATTTT
cdr3_aa: CSVVERAGARLPGTDTQYF

d_call: TRBD1
clone_size: few
j_call: TRBJ2-3
v_call: TRBV4-2
cdr3_nt: TGTGCCAGCAGCCAAGTGACAGGGGGGGCGGAAGATACGCAGTATTTT
cdr3_aa: CASSQVTGGAEDTQYF

d_call: NA
clone_size: few
j_call: TRBJ1-1
v_call: TRBV7-2
cdr3_nt: TGTGCCAGCAGCCAAGGAACAGGGTTCGCTGAAGCTTTCTTT
cdr3_aa: CASSQGTGFAEAFF

d_call: TRBD2
clone_size: NA
j_call: TRBJ2-7
v_call: TRBV4-1
cdr3_nt: TGCGCCAGCAGCCAAGATGGAGGAGGCGGGAGGACGTACTTC
cdr3_aa: CASSQDGGGGRTYF

d_call: NA
clone_size: NA
j_call: TRBJ1-1
v_call: TRBV12-3/TRBV12-4
cdr3_nt: TGTGCCAGCAGCCCAGGCCGGGGGAAGAGTACTGAAGCTTTCTTT
cdr3_aa: CASSPGRGKSTEAFF

d_call: NA
clone_size: few
j_call: TRBJ2-3
v_call: TRBV20-1
cdr3_nt: TGCAGTGCTAGCCCTCCGACCGGGGCAGATACGCAGTATTTT
cdr3_aa: CSASPPTGADTQYF

d_call: NA
clone_size: few
j_call: TRBJ2-4
v_call: TRBV28
cdr3_nt: TGTGCCAGCAGATTTACGACAGGATCCAAAAACATTCAGTACTTC
cdr3_aa: CASRFTTGSKNIQYF

d_call: NA
clone_size: NA
j_call: TRBJ2-5
v_call: TRBV5-1
cdr3_nt: TGCGCCAGCAGCTTGCGCGCTGGCGGGACGGCAAAAGAGACCCAGTACTTC
cdr3_aa: CASSLRAGGTAKETQYF

d_call: TRBD2
clone_size: NA
j_call: TRBJ2-5
v_call: TRBV4-1
cdr3_nt: TGCGCCAGCAGCCAAGATAGCCTAGCGGGACTCTACAATGAGCAGTACTTC
cdr3_aa: CASSQDSLAGLYNEQYF

d_call: TRBD2
clone_size: NA
j_call: TRBJ2-7
v_call: TRBV15
cdr3_nt: TGTGCCACCAGCAGACCTAGGACTAGCGGGGGGAAAAGCTCCTACAATGAGCAGTACTTC
cdr3_aa: CATSRPRTSGGKSSYNEQYF

d_call: NA
clone_size: NA
j_call: TRBJ1-5
v_call: TRBV7-2
cdr3_nt: TGTGCCAGCAGCTTAACCCTCAATTTGGGGGCGGGCAATCAGCCCCAGCATTTT
cdr3_aa: CASSLTLNLGAGNQPQHF

d_call: TRBD1
clone_size: few
j_call: TRBJ1-1
v_call: TRBV29-1
cdr3_nt: TGCAGCGCTGGGGGGACAGGGGGCTCTGAAGCTTTCTTT
cdr3_aa: CSAGGTGGSEAFF

d_call: NA
clone_size: NA
j_call: TRBJ2-3
v_call: TRBV9
cdr3_nt: TGTGCCAGCAGCCCAAGATGGAACTCCAAGTCGGGGAACACAGACACGCAGTATTTT
cdr3_aa: CASSPRWNSKSGNTDTQYF

d_call: TRBD2
clone_size: NA
j_call: TRBJ2-3
v_call: TRBV6-5
cdr3_nt: TGTGCCAGCAGTTACTCGATGGGACTAGCGGGAGCAGATACGCAGTATTTT
cdr3_aa: CASSYSMGLAGADTQYF

d_call: NA
clone_size: few
j_call: TRBJ2-7
v_call: TRBV21-1
cdr3_nt: TGTGCCAGCAGCAAAGGGCGGGTAACGTACGAGCAGTACTTC
cdr3_aa: CASSKGRVTYEQYF

d_call: NA
clone_size: few
j_call: TRBJ2-3
v_call: TRBV6-5
cdr3_nt: TGTGCCAGCAGTCAAACTAGCTCCATCACAGATACGCAGTATTTT
cdr3_aa: CASSQTSSITDTQYF

d_call: NA
clone_size: NA
j_call: TRBJ2-7
v_call: TRBV5-4
cdr3_nt: TGTGCCAGCAGGCACCGTCTAGGTTCGCTCGACGAGCAGTACTTC
cdr3_aa: CASRHRLGSLDEQYF

d_call: TRBD2
clone_size: NA
j_call: TRBJ2-7
v_call: TRBV5-1
cdr3_nt: TGCGCCTGCAGTCGATCTAGCGGGAGTGGCGAGCAGTACTTC
cdr3_aa: CACSRSSGSGEQYF

d_call: NA
clone_size: NA
j_call: TRBJ1-2
v_call: TRBV20-1
cdr3_nt: TGCAGTTCCCCTACAGGGTTTGGCTACACCTTC
cdr3_aa: CSSPTGFGYTF

d_call: NA
clone_size: NA
j_call: TRBJ1-1
v_call: TRBV6-5
cdr3_nt: TGTGCCAGCAGTTACTCGAGAAGTCCAGGGGCTGAAGCTTTCTTT
cdr3_aa: CASSYSRSPGAEAFF

d_call: NA
clone_size: NA
j_call: TRBJ2-7
v_call: TRBV6-1
cdr3_nt: TGTGCCAGCAGTCTTCGGGACGGTAGCTCCTACGAGCAGTACTTC
cdr3_aa: CASSLRDGSSYEQYF

d_call: NA
clone_size: NA
j_call: TRBJ1-2
v_call: TRBV2
cdr3_nt: TGTGCCAGCAAAAGTGAGGCCCCAAGTGGCTACACCTTC
cdr3_aa: CASKSEAPSGYTF

d_call: TRBD2
clone_size: NA
j_call: TRBJ2-7
v_call: TRBV24-1
cdr3_nt: TGTGCCACCAGTGACGCTAGCGGCACCCCCTACAATGAGCAGTACTTC
cdr3_aa: CATSDASGTPYNEQYF

d_call: NA
clone_size: many
j_call: TRBJ1-6
v_call: TRBV20-1
cdr3_nt: TGCAGTGCCCCGGGTACGGGAGGGATCAATTCACCCCTCCACTTT
cdr3_aa: CSAPGTGGINSPLHF

d_call: NA
clone_size: NA
j_call: TRBJ1-2
v_call: TRBV20-1
cdr3_nt: TGCAGTGCTGGAAGACCCACAGGAAACAAAACACCTAACTATGGCTACACCTTC
cdr3_aa: CSAGRPTGNKTPNYGYTF

d_call: NA
clone_size: NA
j_call: TRBJ2-5
v_call: TRBV4-2
cdr3_nt: TGTGCCAGCAGCCAAGAATCCGCAGAGACCCAGTACTTC
cdr3_aa: CASSQESAETQYF

d_call: TRBD2
clone_size: NA
j_call: TRBJ2-2
v_call: TRBV4-1
cdr3_nt: TGCGCCAGCAGCCCGAGTGGGACTAGGTCCACCGGGGAGCTGTTTTTT
cdr3_aa: CASSPSGTRSTGELFF

d_call: TRBD1
clone_size: NA
j_call: TRBJ2-7
v_call: TRBV3-1
cdr3_nt: TGTGCCAGCAGCCCGGACAGGTTTCCCTACGAGCAGTACTTC
cdr3_aa: CASSPDRFPYEQYF

d_call: NA
clone_size: many
j_call: TRBJ2-1
v_call: TRBV5-1
cdr3_nt: TGTGCCAGCAGCTTAGACTATTCCTACAATGAGCAGTTCTTC
cdr3_aa: CASSLDYSYNEQFF